This TCR beta chain was sequenced for a study of OX40 agonist ivuxolimab in advanced cancers. Study as a whole: Prior anti-PD-1, anti-PD-L1 or anti-CTLA-4 therapy did not bar entry, and more than 35% had some. One hepatocellular carcinoma and two cutaneous melanoma patients partially responded.

Broader study findings: Certain nonresponding patients likewise had low normalized T-cell clonal expansion.

This CDR3 is built from 15 residues. Per the germline V gene, CDR1 is LNHDA and CDR2 is SQIVND (reference sequence). V was shortened by 4 bases and J by 6 bases, with 16 bases between the two germline ends. Concerning this clone: Its antigen is as yet unknown.

Repertoires were generated with immunoSEQ multiplex PCR, while TCRdb's copy carries only in-frame clones and drops some. The table shows about 58,000 clones, with about 86% occurring only once. The material sequenced was CD4+ or CD8+ T cells sorted from blood, taken in a trial of the OX40 agonist ivuxolimab. The chain recombines TRBV19 with TRBJ1-5; no firm D call. This TCR derives from an adult with an advanced solid tumor such as melanoma, head and neck, liver or kidney cancer. Here the CDR3 DNA reads TGTGCCAGTAGTAGGGTTACCTCTGGTGGTCAGCCCCAGCATTTT. Translated: CASSRVTSGGQPQHF.